This is a list of T cell receptor beta chains from one sample in a study of OX40 agonist ivuxolimab in advanced cancers. The method was immunoSEQ multiplex PCR; TCRdb's version includes in-frame clones alone and lacks a portion of them. The sample lists over 50,000 clones; about 88% were seen once. The sequences come from CD4+ or CD8+ T cells sorted from blood, collected in a trial of the OX40 agonist ivuxolimab. These receptor sequences come from an adult with an advanced solid tumor such as melanoma, head and neck, liver or kidney cancer. Each CDR3 is given with its conserved first and last residue. The D gene is left open where the match is weak. Where a row states a size, it is once, few, many or the class of an expanded clone; other rows omit it.

v_call: TRBV10-1; j_call: TRBJ2-3; clone_size: once; d_call: .; cdr3_nt: TGCGCCAGCAGTGAAGGGGGGGGCACAGATACGCAGTATTTT; cdr3_aa: CASSEGGGTDTQYF
v_call: TRBV7-2; j_call: TRBJ1-1; clone_size: .; d_call: .; cdr3_nt: TGTGCCAGCAGCTTAGCATGGGAGAACACTGAAGCTTTCTTT; cdr3_aa: CASSLAWENTEAFF
v_call: TRBV5-6; j_call: TRBJ2-3; clone_size: .; d_call: TRBD2; cdr3_nt: TGTGCCAGCAGCTTGATTAACGGGAGGGCCTCGGGAGATACGCAGTATTTT; cdr3_aa: CASSLINGRASGDTQYF
v_call: TRBV25-1; j_call: TRBJ2-2; clone_size: .; d_call: .; cdr3_nt: TGTGCCAGCGGTCCCGGGACAGGGGAGCTGTTTTTT; cdr3_aa: CASGPGTGELFF
v_call: TRBV9; j_call: TRBJ2-2; clone_size: .; d_call: .; cdr3_nt: TGTGCCAGCAGCGAAGACTACCAGAACACCGGGGAGCTGTTTTTT; cdr3_aa: CASSEDYQNTGELFF
v_call: TRBV28; j_call: TRBJ1-1; clone_size: .; d_call: .; cdr3_nt: TGTGCCAGCAGAGGAAACACTGAAGCTTTCTTT; cdr3_aa: CASRGNTEAFF
v_call: TRBV19; j_call: TRBJ2-7; clone_size: .; d_call: TRBD2; cdr3_nt: TGTGCCAGTAGTCCACGGGGAGCGGGAGGCGACGAGCAGTACTTC; cdr3_aa: CASSPRGAGGDEQYF
v_call: TRBV11-2; j_call: TRBJ2-7; clone_size: .; d_call: TRBD2; cdr3_nt: TGTGCCAGCCGCGTAGGGAGCGGGGCCTACGAGCAGTACTTC; cdr3_aa: CASRVGSGAYEQYF
v_call: TRBV28; j_call: TRBJ1-1; clone_size: .; d_call: .; cdr3_nt: TGTGCCAGCAGTCTGACCCGGGGGGACACTGAAGCTTTCTTT; cdr3_aa: CASSLTRGDTEAFF
v_call: TRBV11-3; j_call: TRBJ1-6; clone_size: .; d_call: .; cdr3_nt: TGTGCCAGCAGCTTACCGTTGGGTAATTCACCCCTCCACTTT; cdr3_aa: CASSLPLGNSPLHF
v_call: TRBV11-2; j_call: TRBJ2-5; clone_size: .; d_call: TRBD2; cdr3_nt: TGTGCCAGCAGCTTAGGGGGACTAGCGGGAGCTAGGGAGCAGTACTTC; cdr3_aa: CASSLGGLAGAREQYF
v_call: TRBV7-9; j_call: TRBJ1-1; clone_size: .; d_call: TRBD1; cdr3_nt: TGTGCCAGCAGCCCCCGGGACAGGCCCTCCGGAGCTTTCTTT; cdr3_aa: CASSPRDRPSGAFF
v_call: TRBV10-2; j_call: TRBJ1-2; clone_size: .; d_call: TRBD1; cdr3_nt: TGCGCCAGCAGTGAGTCGACAGGGGGCGACTATGGCTACACCTTC; cdr3_aa: CASSESTGGDYGYTF
v_call: TRBV6-6; j_call: TRBJ1-5; clone_size: .; d_call: .; cdr3_nt: TGTGCCAGCACTGGGGGAGGGAATCAGCCCCAGCATTTT; cdr3_aa: CASTGGGNQPQHF
v_call: TRBV21-1; j_call: TRBJ1-4; clone_size: .; d_call: .; cdr3_nt: TGTGCCAGCAGCAAGTTGGGTGTTCAACTGTTTTTT; cdr3_aa: CASSKLGVQLFF
v_call: TRBV4-2; j_call: TRBJ2-3; clone_size: .; d_call: TRBD2; cdr3_nt: TGTGCCAGCAGCCAAGATGGTAGCGGGGGAACAGATACGCAGTATTTT; cdr3_aa: CASSQDGSGGTDTQYF
v_call: TRBV5-1; j_call: TRBJ2-7; clone_size: once; d_call: .; cdr3_nt: TGCGCCAGCAGCTTCGCGGTATCCCACCGGGACGAGCAGTACTTC; cdr3_aa: CASSFAVSHRDEQYF
v_call: TRBV5-6; j_call: TRBJ2-7; clone_size: .; d_call: .; cdr3_nt: TGTGCCAGCAGCTGGGGATCTGGGGGCGAGCAGTACTTC; cdr3_aa: CASSWGSGGEQYF
v_call: TRBV20-1; j_call: TRBJ2-7; clone_size: .; d_call: .; cdr3_nt: TGCAGTGCCCGGCAGGGCTACGAGCAGTACTTC; cdr3_aa: CSARQGYEQYF
v_call: TRBV28; j_call: TRBJ1-1; clone_size: .; d_call: .; cdr3_nt: TGTGCCAGCAGTTTATGGCCAGGGAACACTGAAGCTTTCTTT; cdr3_aa: CASSLWPGNTEAFF
v_call: TRBV28; j_call: TRBJ1-6; clone_size: .; d_call: .; cdr3_nt: TGTGCCAGCATTCCCACAGGGTGGGATTCACCCCTCCACTTT; cdr3_aa: CASIPTGWDSPLHF
v_call: TRBV5-5; j_call: TRBJ2-7; clone_size: .; d_call: .; cdr3_nt: TGTGCCAGCAGCCCCCCTTCGAGATACGAGCAGTACTTC; cdr3_aa: CASSPPSRYEQYF
v_call: TRBV5-8; j_call: TRBJ2-4; clone_size: .; d_call: TRBD1; cdr3_nt: TGTGCCAGCAGCTCCTGGACAGGGGCGGACATTCAGTACTTC; cdr3_aa: CASSSWTGADIQYF
v_call: TRBV27; j_call: TRBJ2-4; clone_size: .; d_call: .; cdr3_nt: TGTGCCAGCTCCCTCGGCACAGGTACACTTCAGTACTTC; cdr3_aa: CASSLGTGTLQYF
v_call: TRBV6-1; j_call: TRBJ2-1; clone_size: .; d_call: .; cdr3_nt: TGTGCCAGCAGTCCGGACCGTCACAATGAGCAGTTCTTC; cdr3_aa: CASSPDRHNEQFF
v_call: TRBV27; j_call: TRBJ1-1; clone_size: .; d_call: .; cdr3_nt: TGTGCCAGCAGTTTAGGAGAGAACACTGAAGCTTTCTTT; cdr3_aa: CASSLGENTEAFF
v_call: TRBV11-2; j_call: TRBJ2-7; clone_size: .; d_call: .; cdr3_nt: TGTGCCAGCAGCTCCCCTGACTTGTACGAGCAGTACTTC; cdr3_aa: CASSSPDLYEQYF
v_call: TRBV30; j_call: TRBJ1-4; clone_size: .; d_call: TRBD1; cdr3_nt: TGTGCCGGGGACAGGGGGCAGGATGAAAAACTGTTTTTT; cdr3_aa: CAGDRGQDEKLFF
v_call: TRBV7-2; j_call: TRBJ2-7; clone_size: .; d_call: .; cdr3_nt: TGTGCCAGCAGCTTAGAGGCCAGGGGCTCCTACGAGCAGTACTTC; cdr3_aa: CASSLEARGSYEQYF
v_call: TRBV28; j_call: TRBJ1-1; clone_size: few; d_call: .; cdr3_nt: TGTGCCAGCAGTTTATGGGGGAGAAACACTGAAGCTTTCTTT; cdr3_aa: CASSLWGRNTEAFF
v_call: TRBV11-2; j_call: TRBJ1-1; clone_size: .; d_call: .; cdr3_nt: TGTGCCAGCAGCCTAAGAGTGAACACTGAAGCTTTCTTT; cdr3_aa: CASSLRVNTEAFF
v_call: TRBV9; j_call: TRBJ2-1; clone_size: .; d_call: TRBD2; cdr3_nt: TGTGCCAGCAGCGAGACTAGCGGGGTTTCCTACAATGAGCAGTTCTTC; cdr3_aa: CASSETSGVSYNEQFF
v_call: TRBV28; j_call: TRBJ2-1; clone_size: .; d_call: TRBD1; cdr3_nt: TGTGCCAGCAGTTTTTTACGGACAGGGAGGTCCTACAATGAGCAGTTCTTC; cdr3_aa: CASSFLRTGRSYNEQFF
v_call: TRBV7-2; j_call: TRBJ2-1; clone_size: .; d_call: .; cdr3_nt: TGTGCCAGCAGTCCAATTGAGGAGCAGTTCTTC; cdr3_aa: CASSPIEEQFF
v_call: TRBV19; j_call: TRBJ2-3; clone_size: .; d_call: .; cdr3_nt: TGTGCCAGTAGTATAAGCGACTGGGGTACAGATACGCAGTATTTT; cdr3_aa: CASSISDWGTDTQYF
v_call: TRBV7-3; j_call: TRBJ2-1; clone_size: few; d_call: TRBD2; cdr3_nt: TGTGCCAGCAGCCTCGGGACTAGCGGGTACAATGAGCAGTTCTTC; cdr3_aa: CASSLGTSGYNEQFF